These 5 T cell receptor beta chains share one sample of origin, sequenced in a study of blood T cells in healthy people across ages. The authors ran a second PCR of about 6 to 11 cycles using a sample-barcoded 5' primer and a J-beta primer mix. TCRdb called the 5' RACE reads again in MiXCR, with one record for every CDR3 protein. This sample has 850,000 to 1,000,000 distinct CDR3 sequences, with around 48% found just once. The sequencing sample was made of blood. These receptor sequences come from a man younger than 45 in good health.

CDR3 loop: CASSEQGRNEKLFF. The DNA for the CDR3 is TGTGCCAGCAGTGAACAGGGGAGGAATGAAAAACTGTTTTTT. The chain joins TRBV2 to TRBJ1-4; weak D call: TRBD1 (6 bases). CDR1 SNHLY and CDR2 FYNNEI come from the germline V gene. CDR3 length equals 14 residues. Deletions cut 2 bases from V and 5 bases from J, with 9 bases between.

This chain uses TRBV20-1 with TRBJ2-3; TRBD2 is a possible D gene (8 bases). This CDR3 comprises 16 residues. CDR1 DFQATT and CDR2 SNEGSKA come from the germline V gene (reference sequence). V was trimmed by 5 bases and J by 1 base, leaving 19 bases between them. CDR3 nucleotide sequence: TGCAGTGCTCGAAGGGGGCTAGCGGGCCGCACAGATACGCAGTATTTT. This translates into CSARRGLAGRTDTQYF.

V usage is TRBV13 and J usage is TRBJ2-1; D perhaps matches TRBD2 (6 bases). The CDR3 is 16 residues long. Germline loops: CDR1 PRHDT, CDR2 FYEKMQ (reference sequence). The V and J ends lost 3 bases and 3 bases respectively, with 15 bases between them. As DNA, the CDR3 is TGTGCCAGCAGCTTCGGAGGGCAGGGCGACTACAATGAGCAGTTCTTC. The encoded protein is CASSFGGQGDYNEQFF.

The chain carries TRBV6-2 or TRBV6-3 and TRBJ2-1; D is ambiguous. This CDR3 is built from 14 residues. Trimming removed 6 bases from V and 9 bases from J, with 18 bases in between. Germline V gives CDR1 MNHEY, CDR2 SVGEGT. CDR3 nucleotides: TGTGCCAGCAGCCCCCCTTTATCTGCTCTTGAGCAGTTCTTC. Encoded protein: CASSPPLSALEQFF.

The chain has TRBV7-9 and TRBJ2-3; TRBD1 is a possible D gene (5 bases). Germline lookup yields CDR1 SEHNR and CDR2 FQNEAQ (reference sequence). V was clipped by 5 bases and J by 8 bases, with 20 bases between them. The CDR3 length is 15 residues. Here the CDR3 DNA reads TGTGCCAGCAGCCACCCCAGGGTGGGGCGTGGTACGCAGTATTTT. Translated: CASSHPRVGRGTQYF.